Included here is one T cell receptor beta chain sequence, with context. Its antigen is undetermined. These data originate in a study of brain T cells in children with intractable seizures. Generated by immunoSEQ multiplex PCR, the TCRdb table keeps only in-frame clones and is missing some. This sample carries 2,500 to 3,000 clones, 80% to 85% of them seen once, and the ten largest clones take roughly a tenth. The sequenced cases were selected for having the highest brain T cell transcript signatures. V lost 9 bases and J lost 4, with 16 bases in between. Germline assignment: CDR1 MGHDK and CDR2 SYGVNS. This CDR3 spans 13 amino acids. The study, taken as a whole, reports: Among the top 50 brain clones were public and private clonotypes. HCMV serostatus was not known, and viral specificity came from CDR3 similarity only.

The material was resected brain tissue, obtained at surgery. V usage is TRBV25-1 and J usage is TRBJ2-7; D gene unclear. The sequence derives from a boy under two years old with hemimegalencephaly and intractable seizures. The CDR3 coding sequence is TGTGCCAGACCCCCGGACGGACCTTACGAGCAGTACTTC. Protein: CARPPDGPYEQYF.